The following is a T cell receptor beta chain sequence with its context. Per the original data handling: Researchers report that nucleated cell counts were estimated from reference gene primer amplification. The repertoire was sequenced with immunoSEQ multiplex PCR; TCRdb's copy has only in-frame clones and lacks some. V and J calls plus clone size are reproduced from that table; the DNA served to infer D and trimming. The table includes 50,000 or so clones, about four fifths detected once. These data come from a study of blood T cell repertoires in COVID-19. Study in general: The samples span acute and convalescent COVID-19 from the United States, Italy and Spain. PBMCs, B-cell-depleted T cells, or T cells provided the cDNA or gDNA that made up the material.

The V gene lost 7 bases and the J gene lost 7 bases, with 16 bases spanning the gap. CDR1 and CDR2 from the germline V gene are MNHNY and SVGAGI (reference sequence). The CDR3 spans 14 residues. Sequencing was done on a sample of peripheral blood. The chain carries TRBV6-6 and TRBJ1-4; D is possibly TRBD1 (5 bases). The clonotype originates from a woman aged 55-69 years with acute or convalescent COVID-19. The CDR3 region is CASINQGGVEKLFF. Here the CDR3 DNA reads TGTGCCAGCATTAACCAGGGAGGGGTTGAAAAACTGTTTTTT.